The sequence of this T cell receptor (beta chain) was determined in a study of human T cells and chemical hapten exposure. Study overall: Sensitization was performed using 2% DPC on a roughly 2 cm by roughly 2 cm upper inner arm skin site.

The ends were cut back, 6 bases at V and 0 bases at J, with 13 bases in the middle. This CDR3 has 15 amino acids. TCRdb passed the RACE reads through MiXCR, listing each CDR3 protein once. The table includes approximately 90,000 distinct CDR3 sequences, 11% detected once. This clonotype came up many times. Time point noted: patch test 2, 6 weeks after DPC sensitization. Treatment in this sample: therapeutic diphenylcyclopropenone sensitization with weekly scalp DPC. The source was whole blood, collected in connection with sensitization to the hapten diphenylcyclopropenone (DPC). This sequence was found in a middle-aged man with alopecia areata. Some clones in this sample may be carry-over from other donors' samples. The chain combines TRBV12-3 or TRBV12-4 with TRBJ2-3; no clear D gene. The CDR3 DNA sequence: TGTGCCAGCAGCGATAAACCGGACAGCACAGATACGCAGTATTTT. Protein sequence: CASSDKPDSTDTQYF.